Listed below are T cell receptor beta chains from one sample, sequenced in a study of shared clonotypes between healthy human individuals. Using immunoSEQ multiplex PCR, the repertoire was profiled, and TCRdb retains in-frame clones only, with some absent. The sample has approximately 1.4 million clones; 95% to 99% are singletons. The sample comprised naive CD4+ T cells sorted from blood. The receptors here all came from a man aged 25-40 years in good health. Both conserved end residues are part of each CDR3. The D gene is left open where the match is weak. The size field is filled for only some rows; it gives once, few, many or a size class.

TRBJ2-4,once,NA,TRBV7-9,CASSLGSVAKNIQYF,TGTGCCAGCAGCTTAGGTTCAGTAGCCAAAAACATTCAGTACTTC
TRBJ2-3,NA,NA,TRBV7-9,CASSRGLAGGDTQYF,TGTGCCAGCAGTCGCGGACTGGCTGGGGGGGATACGCAGTATTTT
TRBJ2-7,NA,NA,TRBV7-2,CASSLEGQILSYEQYF,TGTGCCAGCAGCTTGGAAGGGCAGATCCTCTCCTACGAGCAGTACTTC
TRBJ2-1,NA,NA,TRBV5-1,CASSLRHEQFF,TGCGCCAGCAGCCTGCGCCATGAGCAGTTCTTC
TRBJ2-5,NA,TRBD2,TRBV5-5,CASSPKAGGETQYF,TGTGCCAGCAGCCCCAAGGCGGGAGGTGAGACCCAGTACTTC
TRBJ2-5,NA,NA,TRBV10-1,CASSESETVQETQYF,TGCGCCAGCAGTGAGTCGGAGACAGTACAAGAGACCCAGTACTTC
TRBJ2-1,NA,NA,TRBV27,CASSHYNEQFF,TGTGCCAGCAGTCACTACAATGAGCAGTTCTTC
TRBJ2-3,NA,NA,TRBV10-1,CASSPSHKDEGGDTQYF,TGCGCCAGCAGTCCCAGTCACAAGGACGAGGGAGGAGATACGCAGTATTTT
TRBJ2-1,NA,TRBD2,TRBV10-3,CGVGPSGYYNEQFF,TGTGGCGTTGGACCTAGCGGATACTACAATGAGCAGTTCTTC
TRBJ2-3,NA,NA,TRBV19,CASSMEGTFDTQYF,TGTGCCAGTAGTATGGAGGGGACGTTTGATACGCAGTATTTT
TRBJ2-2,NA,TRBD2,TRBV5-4,CASSGGTSGSTGELFF,TGTGCCAGCAGCGGCGGGACTAGCGGATCCACCGGGGAGCTGTTTTTT
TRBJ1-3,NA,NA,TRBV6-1,CASSESVASGNTIYF,TGTGCCAGCAGTGAGTCAGTAGCCTCTGGAAACACCATATATTTT
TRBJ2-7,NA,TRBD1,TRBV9,CASSVAGQGHYEQYF,TGTGCCAGCAGCGTAGCGGGACAGGGTCATTACGAGCAGTACTTC
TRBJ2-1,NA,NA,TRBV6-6,CASSLRSYEQFF,TGTGCCAGCAGTCTCCGTAGCTATGAGCAGTTCTTC
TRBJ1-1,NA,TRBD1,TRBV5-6,CASSEAQDRGLWNTEAFF,TGTGCCAGCAGCGAGGCACAAGACAGGGGGCTCTGGAACACTGAAGCTTTCTTT
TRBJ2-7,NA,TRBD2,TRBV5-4,CASSPRGGMEQYF,TGTGCCAGCAGCCCCCGGGGGGGGATGGAGCAGTACTTC
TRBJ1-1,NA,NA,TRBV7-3,CASSIGEDTEAFF,TGTGCCAGCAGTATCGGAGAGGACACTGAAGCTTTCTTT
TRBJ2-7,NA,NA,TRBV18,CASSPIIRESSYEQYF,TGTGCCAGCTCACCCATCATAAGGGAGAGCTCCTACGAGCAGTACTTC
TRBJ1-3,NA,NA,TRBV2,CASRPGRVSGNTIYF,TGTGCCAGCAGGCCCGGGCGTGTCTCTGGAAACACCATATATTTT
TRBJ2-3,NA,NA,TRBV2,CASSDDLHTQYF,TGTGCCAGCAGTGATGACTTGCATACGCAGTATTTT
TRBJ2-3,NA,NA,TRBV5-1,CASSVGTAIRGDTQYF,TGCGCCAGCAGCGTAGGGACCGCCATTAGGGGAGATACGCAGTATTTT
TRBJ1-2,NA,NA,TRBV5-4,CASSSPPNYGYTF,TGTGCCAGCAGCTCGCCCCCAAACTATGGCTACACCTTC
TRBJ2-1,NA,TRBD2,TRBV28,CASSLPPLTSGGSSYNEQFF,TGTGCCAGCAGTTTACCCCCGTTGACTAGCGGGGGGAGCTCCTACAATGAGCAGTTCTTC
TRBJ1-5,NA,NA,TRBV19,CASSIEGGRNQPQHF,TGTGCCAGTAGTATAGAAGGAGGGCGCAATCAGCCCCAGCATTTT
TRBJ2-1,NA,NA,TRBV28,CAIQSGLPSSYNEQFF,TGTGCCATCCAGTCCGGGCTACCCTCTTCCTACAATGAGCAGTTCTTC
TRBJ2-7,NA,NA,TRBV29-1,CSVCTGIGSYEQYF,TGCAGCGTGTGTACAGGGATTGGGTCCTACGAGCAGTACTTC
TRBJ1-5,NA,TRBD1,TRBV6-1,CASSDHRGGGNQPQHF,TGTGCCAGCAGTGACCACAGGGGGGGTGGCAATCAGCCCCAGCATTTT
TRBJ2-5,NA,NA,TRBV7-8,CASSLESAGPETQYF,TGTGCCAGCAGCTTAGAATCGGCGGGCCCAGAGACCCAGTACTTC
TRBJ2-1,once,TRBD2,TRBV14,CASSQLAGGPFNEQFF,TGTGCCAGCAGCCAACTGGCGGGAGGGCCCTTTAATGAGCAGTTCTTC
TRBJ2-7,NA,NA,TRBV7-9,CASSSSHYEQYF,TGTGCCAGCAGCTCCTCTCACTACGAGCAGTACTTC
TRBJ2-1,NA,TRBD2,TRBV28,CASSIHSGRASYNEQFF,TGTGCCAGCAGTATTCACAGCGGGAGAGCCTCCTACAATGAGCAGTTCTTC
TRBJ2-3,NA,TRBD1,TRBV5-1,CASSLQGVDTQYF,TGCGCCAGCAGCTTGCAGGGGGTGGATACGCAGTATTTT
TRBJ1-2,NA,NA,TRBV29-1,CSFLPPGRYGYTF,TGCAGCTTCCTCCCCCCAGGGCGCTATGGCTACACCTTC
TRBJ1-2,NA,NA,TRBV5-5,CASSLRQAMYGYTF,TGTGCCAGCAGCTTGCGGCAGGCAATGTATGGCTACACCTTC
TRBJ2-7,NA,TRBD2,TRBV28,CASSHRTSDYEQYF,TGTGCCAGCAGCCATAGAACTAGCGACTACGAGCAGTACTTC
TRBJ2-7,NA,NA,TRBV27,CASSLSSLASYEQYF,TGTGCCAGCAGTTTATCTAGCCTGGCTTCCTACGAGCAGTACTTC
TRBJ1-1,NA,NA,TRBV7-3,CASSLTGGNTEAFF,TGTGCCAGCAGCTTAACAGGTGGAAACACTGAAGCTTTCTTT
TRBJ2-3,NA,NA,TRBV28,CASSLSVGGVADTQYF,TGTGCCAGCAGTTTGTCTGTCGGGGGAGTCGCAGATACGCAGTATTTT
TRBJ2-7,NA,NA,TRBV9,CASSVATAGYEQYF,TGTGCCAGCAGCGTAGCTACTGCCGGTTACGAGCAGTACTTC
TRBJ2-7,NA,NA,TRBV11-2,CASSLMPGANIGLEQYF,TGTGCCAGCAGCTTAATGCCGGGGGCAAATATCGGACTCGAGCAGTACTTC
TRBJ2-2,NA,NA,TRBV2,CASSGVQETNTGELFF,TGTGCCAGCAGTGGAGTGCAGGAAACGAACACCGGGGAGCTGTTTTTT